This TCR beta chain was sequenced in a study of CD4 T cells in relation to SARS-CoV-2 and coronaviruses. The V gene lost 5 bases and the J gene lost 4 bases, with 17 bases spanning the gap. CDR1 and CDR2 from the germline V gene are SNHLY and FYNNEI. The CDR3 has 15 amino acids. As concerns this clone: Its antigen is unidentified.

The assay was immunoSEQ multiplex PCR, and TCRdb's table has in-frame clones only and misses some. The sample carries 18,000 or so clones, more than 75% recorded once. The study, taken as a whole, reports: Pre-pandemic and post-infection samples never came from the same donor.

CD4+ T cells from unexposed donors were obtained before the COVID-19 pandemic (2011-2018). Isolation of CD4+ T cells took place after roughly nine days in culture. V gene TRBV2 combines with J gene TRBJ1-2; possibly TRBD1 for D (5 bases). This receptor was identified in a human donor in good health. The source material was CD4+ T cells from PBMCs, cultured in vitro. CDR3 nucleotides: TGTGCCAGCAGTAAGGGACCCAAGGAGGGCTATGGCTACACCTTC. It is translated as CASSKGPKEGYGYTF.